A single sample is the source of the 23 T cell receptor beta chains below, sequenced in a study of T-cell reconstitution after alpha-beta-depleted transplantation in children. TCRbeta library preparation incorporated unique molecular identifiers. In TCRdb, the PCR reads were re-called with MiXCR into one record per CDR3 protein. The sample contains hundreds of thousands of distinct CDR3 sequences, around a tenth of which appear only once. Sample: PBMCs, taken before TCRalphabeta/CD19-depleted stem cell transplant. These receptors all stem from a boy younger than two with acute myeloid leukemia, due to receive a stem cell transplant.

V is TRBV10-3 and J is TRBJ2-6; D gene unclear. Trimming stripped 1 base from V and 0 bases from J, with 1 base between. CDR3 length equals 14 residues. Germline V gene data show CDR1 as ENHRY and CDR2 as SYGVKD. CDR3 amino acids: CAISEFSGANVLTF. The CDR3, as DNA: TGTGCCATCAGTGAGTTCTCTGGGGCCAACGTCCTGACTTTC.

This clonotype was seen many times. The chain uses TRBV5-1 and TRBJ1-2; maybe TRBD1 (5 bases). CDR3 length: 14 amino acids. CDR1 is SGHRS and CDR2 is YFSETQ in the germline V gene. V lost 4 bases to trimming and J lost 5 bases, with 15 bases between them. Here the CDR3 DNA reads TGCGCCAGCAGCGCCCGTCAGGGTGTATATGGCTACACCTTC. Its protein product is CASSARQGVYGYTF.

This clonotype was recorded at least ten times. The V call is TRBV24-1, the J call TRBJ2-2; D remains unclear. Trimming took 2 bases from V and 2 from J, leaving 5 bases between them. The CDR3 has 14 amino acids. The germline V gene encodes CDR1 KGHDR and CDR2 SFDVKD. The CDR3: CATSDSLNTGELFF. The DNA of the CDR3 is TGTGCCACCAGTGATTCTCTTAACACCGGGGAGCTGTTTTTT.

In the case of this clonotype: A much larger clone differs by one base, so this may be a read error. The chain employs TRBV10-3 and TRBJ2-5; a possible D gene is TRBD2 (5 bases). The ends were cut back, 7 bases at V and 7 bases at J, with 10 bases in the middle. The germline CDR1 and CDR2 sequences are ENHRY and SYGVKD. The CDR3 totals 11 residues. CDR3 amino acids: CAITESGTQYF. In DNA, the CDR3 is TGTGCCATCACCGAGAGCGGGACCCAGTACTTC.

This clonotype was counted only a few times. The rearrangement links TRBV12-3 or TRBV12-4 to TRBJ1-2, with a tentative D call TRBD1 (6 bases). V lost 5 bases to trimming and J lost 5 bases, with 24 bases between them. This CDR3 has 17 amino acids. CDR3 residues: CASSPPIRGSFLYGYTF. The CDR3 DNA reads as TGTGCCAGCAGTCCCCCGATCAGGGGATCGTTCCTTTATGGCTACACCTTC.

This clonotype showed up many times. V is TRBV2 and J is TRBJ2-7, with 10 bases identical to TRBD2. The CDR3 is 16 amino acids. V lost 5 bases, J lost 7 bases, and 14 bases stayed unmatched. Germline CDR1 is SNHLY and CDR2 is FYNNEI. The chain's CDR3 is CASSSILAGATLEQYF. The CDR3 DNA reads TGTGCCAGCAGTTCCATCCTAGCGGGAGCAACCTTGGAGCAGTACTTC.

Of note for this clonotype: Relative to the germline gene, one junction end is altered; a read error may explain this. The rearrangement uses TRBV7-8 and TRBJ2-7; TRBD2 might be the D (6 bases). Germline CDR1 and CDR2: SGHVS and FQNEAQ. CDR3 length equals 16 residues. The CDR3 spells CGSSLEGPRGEYEQYF. CDR3 nucleotide sequence: TGTGGCAGCAGCTTGGAGGGTCCCCGTGGAGAGTACGAGCAGTACTTC.

DNA of the CDR3: TGTGCCAGCGCTTGGACTAGCGGGAGAAGTTTTTACGAGCAGTACTTC. This sequence encodes CASAWTSGRSFYEQYF. This chain joins TRBV7-2 and TRBJ2-7; TRBD2 agrees at 13 bases. Looked up from germline, CDR1 is SGHTA and CDR2 is FQGNSA. The CDR3 length is 16 residues. Trimming took 8 bases from V and 4 from J; bases not matched to a gene: 11.

In its sample, this clonotype was seen many times. This sequence joins TRBV4-3 and TRBJ2-1, with 12 bases identical to TRBD2. Germline V lookup: CDR1 LGHNA, CDR2 YSLEER. After removal of 3 bases from V and 5 bases from J, the junction contained 8 bases not matched to a gene. The CDR3 consists of 17 residues. CDR3 sequence reads: CASSQRRLAGVDNEQFF. The CDR3 DNA sequence: TGCGCCAGCAGCCAGAGGAGACTAGCGGGAGTCGACAATGAGCAGTTCTTC.

Many counts were recorded for this clonotype. The rearrangement uses TRBV5-5 and TRBJ1-4, with D possibly being TRBD1 (6 bases). CDR1 is SGHKS, CDR2 YYEKEE, per germline (reference sequence). V lost 2 bases and J 3 bases, leaving 14 bases between the germline ends. The CDR3 extends over 16 amino acids. This CDR3 reads CASSLIIGQSNEKLFF. CDR3 bases: TGTGCCAGCAGCTTAATAATAGGACAGTCTAATGAAAAACTGTTTTTT.

This clonotype was seen at least ten times. The chain uses TRBV5-1 and TRBJ2-7; TRBD2 aligns across 12 bases. The germline CDR1 and CDR2 sequences are SGHRS and YFSETQ. After removal of 3 bases from V and 1 base from J, the junction contained 8 bases not matched to a gene. The CDR3 totals 17 residues. CDR3 in amino acids: CASSSVPLAGGSYEQYF. CDR3 sequence (DNA): TGCGCCAGCAGCTCGGTCCCACTAGCGGGGGGTTCCTACGAGCAGTACTTC.

This clonotype was recorded many times. The V and J genes are TRBV5-8 and TRBJ2-2; a possible D gene is TRBD1 (5 bases). Trimming removed 6 bases from V and 2 bases from J, with 17 bases in between. The CDR3 is 16 amino acids. Germline loops: CDR1 SGHTS, CDR2 YDEGEE. CDR3 in amino acids: CASTAGTGINTGELFF. CDR3 bases: TGTGCCAGCACCGCCGGAACAGGCATTAACACCGGGGAGCTGTTTTTT.

This clonotype was detected many times. The V and J genes are TRBV7-2 and TRBJ2-5, with 11 positions matching TRBD1. This CDR3 contains 15 residues. Germline lookup yields CDR1 SGHTA and CDR2 FQGNSA. J lost 5 bases, V lost 5 bases, and 7 bases had no gene match. CDR3 DNA: TGTGCCAGCAGCCCAAAGGACAGGGGGCAGGAGACCCAGTACTTC. It translates to CASSPKDRGQETQYF.

This clonotype was counted many times. This chain uses TRBV6-1 with TRBJ2-7; D is undetermined. The germline V gene encodes CDR1 MNHNS and CDR2 SASEGT. The CDR3 contains 14 residues. The V end lost 6 bases, the J end lost 2 bases, and 14 bases lay between the germline ends. CDR3 residues: CASSPRAFAYEQYF. CDR3 DNA: TGTGCCAGCAGCCCCCGGGCCTTCGCCTACGAGCAGTACTTC.

V usage is TRBV6-2 or TRBV6-3 and J usage is TRBJ2-5; no clear D. V was clipped by 4 bases and J by 0 bases, with 9 bases between them. The germline CDR1 and CDR2 sequences are MNHEY and SVGEGT. This CDR3 region has 14 residues. In DNA form, the CDR3 reads TGTGCCAGCAGTTTGTGGATTTACCAAGAGACCCAGTACTTC. Translation gives CASSLWIYQETQYF.

This clonotype was counted ten times or more. The CDR3, as DNA: TGTGCCAGCAGTCCACCCGGACTAGCGGGAGGAGGGGCTTACGAGCAGTACTTC. Its protein is CASSPPGLAGGGAYEQYF. The chain joins TRBV25-1 to TRBJ2-7; 14 bases agree with TRBD2. Trimming at V came to 5 bases and at J to 4 bases, leaving 13 bases not matched to a gene. There are 18 residues in the CDR3. Germline values: CDR1 MGHDK, CDR2 SYGVNS.

At least ten counts were recorded for this clonotype. The rearrangement uses TRBV20-1 and TRBJ1-2, with 9 bases matching TRBD1. The germline CDR1 and CDR2 sequences are DFQATT and SNEGSKA (reference sequence). The junction had 13 bases not matched to a gene; V was cut back by 3 bases and J by 5 bases. The CDR3 extends over 16 amino acids. CDR3 nucleotide sequence: TGCAGTGCTAGTACTCGCCCCACAGGGGGCTGGTATGGCTACACCTTC. Translating it yields CSASTRPTGGWYGYTF.

This clonotype was counted at least ten times. The V call is TRBV5-5, the J call TRBJ2-5; a possible D gene is TRBD2 (6 bases). V lost 2 bases, J lost 5 bases, and 10 bases lay in between. Germline V gene data show CDR1 as SGHKS and CDR2 as YYEKEE (reference sequence). This CDR3 has 13 residues. The CDR3 sequence is CASSFGGEETQYF. The CDR3 DNA reads TGTGCCAGCAGCTTTGGAGGGGAGGAGACCCAGTACTTC.

CDR3: CASSRGQGTKETQYF. Here the CDR3 DNA reads TGTGCCAGCAGCCGAGGACAGGGGACGAAAGAGACCCAGTACTTC. V and J are TRBV7-8 and TRBJ2-5, with 9 positions matching TRBD1. V was clipped by 5 bases and J by 3 bases; unmatched bases: 7. The CDR3 runs 15 residues. Germline loops: CDR1 SGHVS, CDR2 FQNEAQ.

The table lists this clonotype with many counts. The chain combines TRBV19 with TRBJ1-1; TRBD1 aligns across 7 bases. The J segment lost 4 bases and the V segment lost 7 bases, leaving 9 bases of the junction unmatched. Germline loops: CDR1 LNHDA, CDR2 SQIVND (reference sequence). The CDR3 is 14 residues long. CDR3 amino acids: CASNFQGGITEAFF. In DNA, the CDR3 is TGTGCCAGTAATTTTCAAGGGGGCATCACTGAAGCTTTCTTT.

There are many counts of this clonotype. The V and J genes are TRBV7-9 and TRBJ2-5; 7 bases agree with TRBD2. Trimming at V came to 0 bases and at J to 5 bases, leaving 6 bases not matched to a gene. The CDR3 has 15 residues. Germline loops: CDR1 SEHNR, CDR2 FQNEAQ (reference sequence). CDR3 loop: CASSLARGSRETQYF. The DNA of the CDR3 is TGTGCCAGCAGCTTAGCGCGGGGGAGCCGGGAGACCCAGTACTTC.

This clonotype was counted at least ten times. V usage is TRBV5-1 and J usage is TRBJ2-5; D is ambiguous. Trimming removed 4 bases from V and 1 base from J, with 17 bases in between. Germline values: CDR1 SGHRS, CDR2 YFSETQ. The CDR3 contains 16 residues. CDR3 region: CASSPGPAPSQETQYF. The CDR3 DNA reads TGCGCCAGCAGCCCAGGACCGGCCCCCAGCCAAGAGACCCAGTACTTC. Using reference TRBV5-1 and TRBJ2-5 for the parts outside the CDR3, the full variable domain is KAGVTQTPRYLIKTRGQQVTLSCSPISGHRSVSWYQQTPGQGLQFLFEYFSETQRNKGNFPGRFSGRQFSNSRSEMNVSTLELGDSALYLCASSPGPAPSQETQYFGPGTRLLVL.

This clonotype has ten or more counts. The chain joins TRBV10-3 to TRBJ1-2; 10 bases are shared with TRBD1. This CDR3 is 16 amino acids long. Germline CDR1 is ENHRY and CDR2 is SYGVKD. V gave up 3 bases and J gave up 0 bases; unmatched junction bases: 4. The chain's CDR3 is CAISDRDRGANYGYTF. The CDR3, as DNA: TGTGCCATCAGTGACCGGGACAGGGGAGCTAACTATGGCTACACCTTC.